This T cell receptor (beta chain) was profiled in a study of CD8 T cells in ankylosing spondylitis. Whole-study findings and limits: What appeared characteristic of ankylosing spondylitis blood was a TCR beta motif of fewer than ten highly homologous variants. Clones that were linked to disease were CD8+ and were relatively rare in peripheral blood. The authors reported significant enrichment of disease-linked clones in matched ankylosing spondylitis synovial fluid.

This clonotype was detected many times. Its matching antigen is unknown. Trimming at V came to 7 bases and at J to 1 base, leaving 4 bases not matched to a gene. The germline V gene encodes CDR1 ENHRY and CDR2 SYGVKD. CDR3 length: 15 residues. Quantitative 5'-RACE with molecular barcodes was used to make the TCR beta libraries. Via MiXCR, TCRdb re-called the 5' RACE reads, giving one row per CDR3 protein. This sample carries 150,000 to 200,000 distinct CDR3 sequences, around 18% of them seen once, and the ten largest clones take approximately 8%. What was sequenced was blood, either unsorted or a sorted T cell fraction (not recorded which). The chain employs TRBV10-3 and TRBJ2-2; 9 bases line up with TRBD1. This clonotype originated in a male donor with ankylosing spondylitis or in good health (not recorded which). CDR3 in amino acids: CAITRDRENTGELFF. The CDR3 DNA follows: TGTGCCATCACCCGGGACAGGGAGAACACCGGGGAGCTGTTTTTT.